This T cell receptor (beta chain) was sequenced in a study of OX40 agonist ivuxolimab in advanced cancers. Broader study findings: Clones of CD4+ and CD8+ blood T cells grew by week 6 at doses of 0.1 to 3.0 mg/kg.

Regarding this clone: Antigen unknown.

The protocol was immunoSEQ multiplex PCR, while the TCRdb copy is restricted to in-frame clones and leaves out a portion. The sample consists of about 33,000 clones, about 81% of them appearing once. The CDR3 covers 13 residues. The V and J ends lost 2 bases and 1 base respectively, with 5 bases between them. CDR1 and CDR2 (germline): MNHEY, SVGAGI. The sequence was obtained from an adult with an advanced solid tumor such as melanoma, head and neck, liver or kidney cancer. The rearrangement joins TRBV6-5 to TRBJ1-1; D gene unclear. The sample in question was CD4+ or CD8+ T cells sorted from blood, obtained in a trial of the OX40 agonist ivuxolimab. The CDR3 reads CASSYAENTEAFF. In DNA, the CDR3 is TGTGCCAGCAGTTACGCTGAGAACACTGAAGCTTTCTTT.